This entry is about one T cell receptor (beta chain). Its cognate antigen is unknown. The junction departs from the called germline gene at one end, perhaps through a read error. Constant-region priming of about 0.5 ug total RNA yielded TCR beta cDNA. A slightly modified ARM-PCR protocol with three nested multiplex PCR rounds produced these TCR beta libraries. A C-beta reverse primer was combined with TRBV1-TRBV30 forward primers in the first two PCR rounds, and each round had about 10 cycles. TCRdb recomputed calls from the multiplex PCR reads with MiXCR, one row per CDR3 protein. The repertoire includes around 37,000 distinct CDR3 sequences, roughly 74% of them detected once, and about 35% sits in the top ten. This sample was included in a study of tumor-infiltrating lymphocytes in primary liver carcinoma. Overall study context: The patient population consisted of men and women between 30 and 69 years of age.

Unsorted bulk tissue of about 17-32 mg yielded co-extracted RNA and DNA. Patients had primary liver carcinoma treated by surgical resection. Whole-study results and caveats: Paired tumor-adjacent and tumor-blood samples overlapped less than tumor region pairs did. A significantly higher top-250-clone fraction was recorded for tumors than for blood (p = 0.039).

CDR1 and CDR2 (germline): GTSNPN, SVGIG (reference sequence). This CDR3 comprises 14 residues. The chain couples TRBV30 to TRBJ2-7, with D tentatively TRBD2 (6 bases). The specimen was tumor-adjacent normal liver tissue. The origin of this receptor is a man aged 35 to 55 with primary liver carcinoma and hepatitis B virus infection. CDR3 DNA: TGTACCTGGAGCCCAGGAGGGTTGGACTACGAGCAGTACTTC. Protein product: CTWSPGGLDYEQYF.